This paragraph reports one T cell receptor beta chain. The data were taken from a study of blood T cell repertoires in COVID-19. In the study overall: Spain, Italy and the United States supplied samples that represented acute and convalescent COVID-19.

Per germline, CDR1 MNHEY and CDR2 SVGAGI. The V and J ends lost 0 bases and 3 bases, in that order; junction bases with no gene match: 1. CDR3 length: 14 residues. Original analysis: Quantification of nucleated cells was approximated via reference gene primer amplification. Data came from immunoSEQ multiplex PCR; TCRdb stores just in-frame clones and leaves some out. V and J calls and clone size are given by that table; D and trimming were obtained from the DNA. Seen here are about 140,000 clones, 80% to 85% observed once, and the top ten hold more than 3.5%. The chain is built from TRBV6-5 and TRBJ2-7; 8 bases match TRBD2. Material for sequencing was peripheral blood. This receptor was identified in a woman aged 60-75 years with acute or convalescent COVID-19. CDR3 bases: TGTGCCAGCAGTTACTCGGCGGGAGGCTACGAGCAGTACTTC. Translating gives CASSYSAGGYEQYF.